This entry features one T cell receptor beta chain sequence. Its antigen remains unknown. Sequencing used immunoSEQ multiplex PCR; TCRdb keeps in-frame clones, though not all of them. The sample lists approximately 340,000 clones, about 92% occurring once. These data come from a study of Ad26.COV2.S vaccination and SARS-CoV-2 variants. Study observations and caveats: Quantification of TCR breadth and depth may have yielded underestimates of total T cell responses. Vaccine recipients showed a spike-specific TCR breadth that was higher than in placebo recipients.

The germline V gene encodes CDR1 SGHDN and CDR2 FVKESK. The CDR3 has 15 amino acids. Trimming took off 1 base at V and 3 bases at J, with 13 bases between the two ends. The sample was peripheral blood, taken after recovery from COVID-19. The chain recombines TRBV14 with TRBJ2-7; the D gene is possibly TRBD1 (6 bases). The sequence was obtained from a human donor who had recovered from COVID-19. The CDR3 here is CASSQGQGSIYEQYF. As DNA, the CDR3 is TGTGCCAGCAGCCAAGGTCAGGGGTCTATCTACGAGCAGTACTTC. The whole variable domain, filled in from reference TRBV14 and TRBJ2-7, reads EAGVTQFPSHSVIEKGQTVTLRCDPISGHDNLYWYRRVMGKEIKFLLHFVKESKQDESGMPNNRFLAERTGGTYSTLKVQPAELEDSGVYFCASSQGQGSIYEQYFGPGTRLTVT.